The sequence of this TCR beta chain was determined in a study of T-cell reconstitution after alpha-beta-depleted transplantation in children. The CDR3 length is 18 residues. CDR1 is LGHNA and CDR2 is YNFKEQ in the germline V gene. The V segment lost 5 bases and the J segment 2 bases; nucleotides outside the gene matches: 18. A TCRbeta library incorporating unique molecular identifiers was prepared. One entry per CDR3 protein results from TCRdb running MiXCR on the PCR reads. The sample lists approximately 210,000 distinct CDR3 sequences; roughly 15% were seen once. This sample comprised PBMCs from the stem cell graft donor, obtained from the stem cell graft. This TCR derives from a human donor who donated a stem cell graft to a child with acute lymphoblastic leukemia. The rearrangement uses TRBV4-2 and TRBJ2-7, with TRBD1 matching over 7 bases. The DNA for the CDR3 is TGTGCCAGCAGCGCGGACAGAGGGGGCAGCCTTAATACCTACGAGCAGTACTTC. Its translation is CASSADRGGSLNTYEQYF.